The 17 T cell receptor beta chains listed next were all sequenced from one sample in a study of blood T cell repertoires in COVID-19. Clones were sequenced by immunoSEQ multiplex PCR, and TCRdb holds only the in-frame ones, with some missing. The data contain tens of thousands of clones, around 88% of them singletons. The sequenced material came from peripheral blood. The source is a human donor in a cohort sampled during active COVID-19.

The chain couples TRBV9 to TRBJ2-2; 7 bases line up with TRBD2. CDR1 and CDR2 from the germline V gene are SGDLS and YYNGEE. J gave up 7 bases and V 0 bases, and 6 bases lay outside the gene matches. The CDR3 spans 15 residues. CDR3 sequence (DNA): TGTGCCAGCAGCGTAGGAGGGAGGGCCGGCGGGGAGCTGTTTTTT. As protein: CASSVGGRAGGELFF.

The J gene is TRBJ1-5, the V gene TRBV6-6; a weak D match, TRBD1 (5 bases). The CDR3 loop spans 14 amino acids. Trimming removed 0 bases at V and 5 bases at J, with 8 bases between. Germline V gene data show CDR1 as MNHNY and CDR2 as SVGAGI (reference sequence). The CDR3 coding sequence is TGTGCCAGCAGTTACTCGGGGGGGTATCAGCCCCAGCATTTT. Protein sequence: CASSYSGGYQPQHF.

J is TRBJ2-1 and V is TRBV6-4; 10 bases are shared with TRBD2. Germline V CDR1 and CDR2: MRHNA, SNTAGT. The CDR3 totals 17 residues. V lost 6 bases and J lost 0; bases outside the gene matches: 8. DNA of the CDR3: TGTGCCAGCAGGTCACTAGCGGGATCAAACTCCTACAATGAGCAGTTCTTC. Translation gives CASRSLAGSNSYNEQFF.

The rearrangement joins TRBV5-4 to TRBJ1-4, with 7 bases lining up with TRBD1. The V gene end was trimmed by 2 bases and the J gene end by 7 bases; junction bases not matched to a gene: 5. In germline, CDR1 is SGHNT, CDR2 YYREEE (reference sequence). The CDR3 runs 14 residues. DNA for the CDR3: TGTGCCAGCAGCTTAGGACAGGAGGGTGAAAAACTGTTTTTT. Encoded protein: CASSLGQEGEKLFF.

The V call is TRBV6-5, the J call TRBJ1-6, with unresolved D. Germline V lookup: CDR1 MNHEY, CDR2 SVGAGI. The germline V and J ends were trimmed by 2 bases and 7 bases, with 9 bases remaining between them. CDR3 length equals 14 residues. The CDR3 nucleotides are TGTGCCAGCAGTTACGGGCAGGCGAATTCACCCCTCCACTTT. Protein: CASSYGQANSPLHF.

This chain connects TRBV28 to TRBJ2-2; possible D gene TRBD2, 6 bases. Trimming pared 3 bases from V and 1 base from J, leaving 6 bases between. Looked up from germline, CDR1 is MDHEN and CDR2 is SYDVKM. This CDR3 is 14 amino acids long. CDR3 region: CASSLGGNTGELFF. CDR3 DNA sequence: TGTGCCAGCAGTTTGGGGGGGAACACCGGGGAGCTGTTTTTT.

The chain joins TRBV1 to TRBJ2-1; TRBD2, as called in the table, went unchecked against the DNA. TRBV1 is termed a pseudogene. CDR3 length equals 18 residues. The CDR3 coding sequence is TGCACCAGCAGCCCCCAGACTAGCGGGAATTGCTCCTACAATGAGCAGTTCTTC. Its protein is CTSSPQTSGNCSYNEQFF.

The chain recombines TRBV24-1 with TRBJ2-5; TRBD1 matches at 10 bases. The germline V gene encodes CDR1 KGHDR and CDR2 SFDVKD. This CDR3 is 15 amino acids long. The V segment lost 6 bases and the J segment 1 base; nucleotides outside the gene matches: 4. The CDR3 reads CATSRQGAPQETQYF. The CDR3 nucleotides are TGTGCCACCAGTCGACAGGGGGCCCCCCAAGAGACCCAGTACTTC.

In this sample, this clone is medium-sized. The V gene is TRBV4-1, the J gene TRBJ2-1; D is ambiguous. Germline V gives CDR1 MGHRA, CDR2 YSYEKL. The ends were cut back, 2 bases at V and 8 bases at J, with 4 bases in the middle. The CDR3 is made up of 11 amino acids. CDR3 amino acids: CASSQTDEQFF. The CDR3 DNA sequence: TGCGCCAGCAGCCAAACGGATGAGCAGTTCTTC.

The rearrangement joins TRBV27 to TRBJ2-7; tentatively, D is TRBD2 (6 bases). With 2 bases removed from V and 3 bases from J, the gap between germline ends came to 14 bases. Germline V gene lookup returns CDR1 MNHEY and CDR2 SMNVEV (reference sequence). The CDR3 is 15 amino acids. CDR3 residues: CASSLRRARIYEQYF. The CDR3 region has the DNA TGTGCCAGCAGTTTAAGGAGGGCAAGGATCTACGAGCAGTACTTC.

This chain uses TRBV5-1 with TRBJ2-1, with 10 bases fitting TRBD2. Per the germline V gene, CDR1 is SGHRS and CDR2 is YFSETQ. The J segment lost 3 bases and the V segment lost 4 bases, leaving 7 bases of the junction unmatched. The CDR3 covers 16 residues. The CDR3 bases are TGCGCCAGCAGCCCGGAAAGCGGGAGGGTCTACAATGAGCAGTTCTTC. It is translated as CASSPESGRVYNEQFF. The full variable domain, in which reference TRBV5-1 and TRBJ2-1 provide the parts outside the CDR3, is KAGVTQTPRYLIKTRGQQVTLSCSPISGHRSVSWYQQTPGQGLQFLFEYFSETQRNKGNFPGRFSGRQFSNSRSEMNVSTLELGDSALYLCASSPESGRVYNEQFFGPGTRLTVL.

The CDR3 nucleotides read TGTGCCATCGGTGCAGGGAATAACGGGGAGCTGTTTTTT. Its translation: CAIGAGNNGELFF. The rearrangement joins TRBV10-3 to TRBJ2-2, with D possibly being TRBD1 (5 bases). Germline loops: CDR1 ENHRY, CDR2 SYGVKD. Trimming took 8 bases from V and 7 from J, leaving 14 bases between them. The CDR3 consists of 13 residues.

The genes are TRBV19 and TRBJ2-2; 10 nucleotides align to TRBD2. This CDR3 comprises 15 residues. From germline, CDR1 is LNHDA and CDR2 SQIVND (reference sequence). The ends lost 7 bases at V and 7 bases at J; junction bases unmatched: 9. CDR3 amino acids: CASKREGQAGGELFF. The CDR3, as DNA: TGTGCCAGTAAGCGGGAGGGCCAGGCCGGCGGGGAGCTGTTTTTT.

This chain connects TRBV5-4 to TRBJ2-5; TRBD2 agrees at 8 bases. Germline V gives CDR1 SGHNT, CDR2 YYREEE (reference sequence). After removal of 0 bases from V and 4 bases from J, the junction contained 14 bases not matched to a gene. The CDR3 extends over 18 amino acids. CDR3 bases: TGTGCCAGCAGCTTGGCCGCGCTAGCGGGCCCCCAGGGAGAGACCCAGTACTTC. Protein: CASSLAALAGPQGETQYF.

The V call is TRBV7-3, the J call TRBJ2-3; 10 bases match TRBD2. The germline V gene has CDR1 SGHTA and CDR2 FQGTGA. Losses at the gene ends were 3 bases for V and 6 bases for J; bases not matched to a gene: 3. The length of the CDR3 is 14 residues. The CDR3 bases are TGTGCCAGCAGCTTGGGACTAGCGAGTGATACGCAGTATTTT. Its protein is CASSLGLASDTQYF.

The chain uses TRBV2 and TRBJ1-5, with 8 bases aligning to TRBD1. The junction had 2 bases not matched to a gene; V was cut back by 3 bases and J by 1 base. Germline V lookup: CDR1 SNHLY, CDR2 FYNNEI. The CDR3 has 15 amino acids. For the CDR3, the DNA is TGTGCCAGCAGTGACCAGGGGGCGAGCAATCAGCCCCAGCATTTT. This encodes CASSDQGASNQPQHF.

The chain uses TRBV10-3 and TRBJ2-3; 9 bases line up with TRBD1. Germline lookup yields CDR1 ENHRY and CDR2 SYGVKD. This CDR3 region has 16 residues. J lost 4 bases, V lost 3 bases, and 8 bases had no gene match. CDR3 sequence (DNA): TGTGCCATCAGTGATTTAGGGACAGGGAGGCCAGATACGCAGTATTTT. Translating gives CAISDLGTGRPDTQYF.